This T cell receptor beta chain was obtained from a study of neurological immune-mediated disorders. Sample time point: longitudinal time-point 2. Unsorted libraries were generated from 2 million PBMCs. These cells had been stored in RNAlater at -80 C. MiXCR was run by TCRdb on the 5' RACE reads, yielding one entry per CDR3 protein. The profile shows tens of thousands of distinct CDR3 sequences, about 12% of them singletons. This clonotype has at least ten counts. This CDR3 has 12 residues. Trimming at V came to 9 bases and at J to 4 bases, leaving 5 bases not matched to a gene. The germline gives CDR1 MDHEN, CDR2 SYDVKM.

Sequenced input: PBMCs. The V call is TRBV28, the J call TRBJ2-7; the match to TRBD1 covers 8 bases. This TCR derives from a female donor with HTLV-1-associated myelopathy (HAM/TSP). CDR3 in DNA: TGTGCCAGTAGACAGGGGCGATACGAGCAGTACTTC. Its protein product is CASRQGRYEQYF.